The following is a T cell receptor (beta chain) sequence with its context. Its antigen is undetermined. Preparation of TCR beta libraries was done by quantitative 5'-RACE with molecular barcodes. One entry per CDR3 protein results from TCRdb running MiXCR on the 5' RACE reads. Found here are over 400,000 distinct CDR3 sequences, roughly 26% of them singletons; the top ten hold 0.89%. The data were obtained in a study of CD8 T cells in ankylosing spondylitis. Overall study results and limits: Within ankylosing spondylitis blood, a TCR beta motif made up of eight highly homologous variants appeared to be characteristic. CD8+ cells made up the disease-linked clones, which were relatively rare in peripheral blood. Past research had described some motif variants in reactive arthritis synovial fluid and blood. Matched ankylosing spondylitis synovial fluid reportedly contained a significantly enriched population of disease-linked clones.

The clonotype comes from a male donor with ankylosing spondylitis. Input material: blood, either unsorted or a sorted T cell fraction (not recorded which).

CDR3 DNA sequence: TGTGCCAGCAGAACTCGGACTAGCGGGGACTCTGGGGCCAACGTCCTGACTTTC. This encodes CASRTRTSGDSGANVLTF. The V call is TRBV2, the J call TRBJ2-6; 12 bases are shared with TRBD2. The CDR3 is 18 residues long. V trimming: 6 bases; J trimming: 0 bases; junction bases outside the gene matches: 6. CDR1 SNHLY and CDR2 FYNNEI come from the germline V gene.